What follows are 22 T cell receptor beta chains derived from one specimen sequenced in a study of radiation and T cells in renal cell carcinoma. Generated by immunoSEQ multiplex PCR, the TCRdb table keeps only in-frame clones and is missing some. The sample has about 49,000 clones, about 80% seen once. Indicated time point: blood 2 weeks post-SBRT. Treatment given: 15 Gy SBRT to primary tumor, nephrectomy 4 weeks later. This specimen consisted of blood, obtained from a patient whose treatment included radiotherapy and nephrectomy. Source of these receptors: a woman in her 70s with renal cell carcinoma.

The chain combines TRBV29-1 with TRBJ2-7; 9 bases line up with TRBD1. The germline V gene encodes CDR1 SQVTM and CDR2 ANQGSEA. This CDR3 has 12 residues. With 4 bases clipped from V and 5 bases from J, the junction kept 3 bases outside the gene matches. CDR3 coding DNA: TGCAGCGTTGGGGGACAGGGCAACGAGCAGTACTTC. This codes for CSVGGQGNEQYF.

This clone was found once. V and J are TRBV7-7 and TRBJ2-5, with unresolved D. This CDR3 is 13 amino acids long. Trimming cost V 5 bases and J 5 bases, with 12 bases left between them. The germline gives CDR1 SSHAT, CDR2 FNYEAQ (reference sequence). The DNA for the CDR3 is TGTGCCAGCAGCCTGGACCTAGGGGAGACCCAGTACTTC. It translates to CASSLDLGETQYF.

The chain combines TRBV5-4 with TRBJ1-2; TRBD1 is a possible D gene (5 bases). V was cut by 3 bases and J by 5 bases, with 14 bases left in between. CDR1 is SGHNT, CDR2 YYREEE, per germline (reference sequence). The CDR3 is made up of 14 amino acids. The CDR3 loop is CASSSSGSRYGYTF. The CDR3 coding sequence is TGTGCCAGCAGCTCCTCAGGGTCGCGGTATGGCTACACCTTC. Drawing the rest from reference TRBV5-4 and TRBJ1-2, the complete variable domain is ETGVTQSPTHLIKTRGQQVTLRCSSQSGHNTVSWYQQALGQGPQFIFQYYREEENGRGNFPPRFSGLQFPNYSSELNVNALELDDSALYLCASSSSGSRYGYTFGSGTRLTVV.

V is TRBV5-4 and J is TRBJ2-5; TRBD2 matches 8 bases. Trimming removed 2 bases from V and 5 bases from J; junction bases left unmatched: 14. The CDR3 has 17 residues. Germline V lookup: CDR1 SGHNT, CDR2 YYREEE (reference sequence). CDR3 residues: CASSLGSRGASRETQYF. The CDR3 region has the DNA TGTGCCAGCAGCTTAGGCTCGCGGGGGGCCTCCAGGGAGACCCAGTACTTC.

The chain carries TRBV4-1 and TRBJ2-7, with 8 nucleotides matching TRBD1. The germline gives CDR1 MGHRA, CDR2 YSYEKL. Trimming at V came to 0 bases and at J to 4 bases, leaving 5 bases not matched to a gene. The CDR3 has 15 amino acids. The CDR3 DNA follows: TGCGCCAGCAGCCAAGAACTCAGGGGGCGGTACGAGCAGTACTTC. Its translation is CASSQELRGRYEQYF.

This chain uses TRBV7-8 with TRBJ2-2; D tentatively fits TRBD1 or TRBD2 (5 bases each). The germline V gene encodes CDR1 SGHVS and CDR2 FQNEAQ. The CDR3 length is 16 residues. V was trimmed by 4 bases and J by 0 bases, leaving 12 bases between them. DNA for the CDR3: TGTGCCAGCAGCTCTTCCGGGACGGCGAACACCGGGGAGCTGTTTTTT. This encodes CASSSSGTANTGELFF.

CDR3 bases: TGTGCCAGTTCGTCCCGTAGCGGATCCTACAATGAGCAGTTCTTC. Amino acids: CASSSRSGSYNEQFF. The gene calls are TRBV19 and TRBJ2-1, with D possibly TRBD2 on 6 matching bases. V lost 8 bases to trimming and J lost 1 base, with 15 bases between them. CDR3 length: 15 amino acids. Germline loops: CDR1 LNHDA, CDR2 SQIVND (reference sequence). Based on the CDR3 plus reference TRBV19 and TRBJ2-1, the full variable domain is DGGITQSPKYLFRKEGQNVTLSCEQNLNHDAMYWYRQDPGQGLRLIYYSQIVNDFQKGDIAEGYSVSREKKESFPLTVTSAQKNPTAFYLCASSSRSGSYNEQFFGPGTRLTVL.

CDR3 sequence: CASSGGDTQYF. In nucleotides, the CDR3 is TGTGCCAGCAGTGGAGGGGATACGCAGTATTTT. The V call is TRBV2, the J call TRBJ2-3; D perhaps matches TRBD2 (5 bases). In germline, CDR1 is SNHLY, CDR2 FYNNEI. The CDR3 covers 11 residues. Trimming cost V 4 bases and J 6 bases, with 5 bases left between them.

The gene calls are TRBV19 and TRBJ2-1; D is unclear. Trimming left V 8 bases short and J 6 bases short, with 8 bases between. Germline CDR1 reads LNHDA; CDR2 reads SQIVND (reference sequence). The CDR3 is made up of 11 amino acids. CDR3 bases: TGTGCCAGTGGGGTAGGCAATGAGCAGTTCTTC. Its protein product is CASGVGNEQFF. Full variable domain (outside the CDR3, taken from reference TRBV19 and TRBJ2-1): DGGITQSPKYLFRKEGQNVTLSCEQNLNHDAMYWYRQDPGQGLRLIYYSQIVNDFQKGDIAEGYSVSREKKESFPLTVTSAQKNPTAFYLCASGVGNEQFFGPGTRLTVL.

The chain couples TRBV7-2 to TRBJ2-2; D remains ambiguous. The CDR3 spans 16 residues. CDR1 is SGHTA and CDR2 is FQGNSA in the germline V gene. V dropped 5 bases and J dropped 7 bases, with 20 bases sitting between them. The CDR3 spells CASSRMAELKGGELFF. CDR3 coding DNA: TGTGCCAGCAGCCGGATGGCGGAACTAAAGGGCGGGGAGCTGTTTTTT.

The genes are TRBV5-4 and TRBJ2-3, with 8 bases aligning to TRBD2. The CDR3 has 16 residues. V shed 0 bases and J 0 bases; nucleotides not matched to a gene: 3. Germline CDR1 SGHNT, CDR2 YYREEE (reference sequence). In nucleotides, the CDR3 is TGTGCCAGCAGCTTGGACCCTAGCGGGAGCACAGATACGCAGTATTTT. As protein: CASSLDPSGSTDTQYF.

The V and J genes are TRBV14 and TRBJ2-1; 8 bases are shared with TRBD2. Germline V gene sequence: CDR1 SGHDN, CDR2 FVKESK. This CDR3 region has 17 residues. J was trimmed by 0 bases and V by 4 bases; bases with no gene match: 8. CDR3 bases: TGTGCCAGCAGCCGTCTACCGGGACTAGGCTCCTACAATGAGCAGTTCTTC. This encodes CASSRLPGLGSYNEQFF.

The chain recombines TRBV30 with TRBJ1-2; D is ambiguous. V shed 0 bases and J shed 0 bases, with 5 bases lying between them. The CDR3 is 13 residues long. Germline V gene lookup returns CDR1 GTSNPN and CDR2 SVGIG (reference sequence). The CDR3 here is CAWSVLPNYGYTF. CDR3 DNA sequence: TGTGCCTGGAGTGTACTTCCTAACTATGGCTACACCTTC.

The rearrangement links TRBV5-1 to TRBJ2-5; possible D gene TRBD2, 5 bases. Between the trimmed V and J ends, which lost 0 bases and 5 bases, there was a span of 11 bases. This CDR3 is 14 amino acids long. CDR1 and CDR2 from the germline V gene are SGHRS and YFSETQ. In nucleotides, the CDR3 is TGCGCCAGCAGCTTGGGAGGGCGAGCGGAGACCCAGTACTTC. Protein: CASSLGGRAETQYF.

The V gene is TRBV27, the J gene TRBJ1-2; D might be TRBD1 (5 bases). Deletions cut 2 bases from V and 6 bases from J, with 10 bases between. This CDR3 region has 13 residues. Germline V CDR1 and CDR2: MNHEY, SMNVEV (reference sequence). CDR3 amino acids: CASSLIRVHGYTF. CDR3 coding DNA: TGTGCCAGCAGTTTAATCAGGGTCCATGGCTACACCTTC.

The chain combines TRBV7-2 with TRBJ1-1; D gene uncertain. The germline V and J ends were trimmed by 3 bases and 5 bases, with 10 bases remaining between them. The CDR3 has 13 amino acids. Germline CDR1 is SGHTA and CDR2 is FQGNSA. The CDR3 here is CASSFHLGTEAFF. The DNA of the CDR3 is TGTGCCAGCAGCTTTCATTTAGGGACTGAAGCTTTCTTT.

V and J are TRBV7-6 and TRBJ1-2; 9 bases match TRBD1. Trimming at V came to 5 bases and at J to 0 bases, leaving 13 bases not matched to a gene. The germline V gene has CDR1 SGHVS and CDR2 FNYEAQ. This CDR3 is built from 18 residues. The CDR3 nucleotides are TGTGCCAGCAGCGACGCCGGGACAGGGAAAGGGGCTAACTATGGCTACACCTTC. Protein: CASSDAGTGKGANYGYTF.

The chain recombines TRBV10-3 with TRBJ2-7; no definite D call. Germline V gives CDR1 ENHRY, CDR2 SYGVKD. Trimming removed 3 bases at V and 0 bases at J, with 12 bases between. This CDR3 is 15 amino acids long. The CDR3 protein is CAISETQRSSYEQYF. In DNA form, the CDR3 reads TGTGCCATCAGTGAAACACAGAGGAGCTCCTACGAGCAGTACTTC.

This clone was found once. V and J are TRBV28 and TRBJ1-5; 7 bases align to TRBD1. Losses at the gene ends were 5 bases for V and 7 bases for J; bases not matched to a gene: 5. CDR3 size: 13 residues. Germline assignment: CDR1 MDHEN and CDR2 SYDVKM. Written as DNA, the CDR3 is TGTGCCAGCAGTCGGGACAGTCCACAGCCCCAGCATTTT. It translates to CASSRDSPQPQHF.

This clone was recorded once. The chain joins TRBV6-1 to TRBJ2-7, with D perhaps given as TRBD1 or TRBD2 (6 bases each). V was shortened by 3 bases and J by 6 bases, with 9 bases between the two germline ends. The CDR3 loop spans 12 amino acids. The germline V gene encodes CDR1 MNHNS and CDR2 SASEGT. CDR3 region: CASSDGGGEQYF. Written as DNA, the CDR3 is TGTGCCAGCAGTGATGGAGGGGGCGAGCAGTACTTC.

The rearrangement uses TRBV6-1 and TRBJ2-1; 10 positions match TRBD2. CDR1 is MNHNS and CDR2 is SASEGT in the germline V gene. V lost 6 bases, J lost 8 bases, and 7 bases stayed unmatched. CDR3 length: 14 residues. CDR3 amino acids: CASRAGGPLDEQFF. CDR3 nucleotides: TGTGCCAGCAGAGCGGGGGGGCCCCTTGATGAGCAGTTCTTC.

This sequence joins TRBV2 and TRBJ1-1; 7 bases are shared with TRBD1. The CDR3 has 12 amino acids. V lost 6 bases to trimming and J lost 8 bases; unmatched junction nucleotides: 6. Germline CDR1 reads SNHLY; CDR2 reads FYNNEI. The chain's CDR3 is CASSETGEEAFF. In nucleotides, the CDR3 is TGTGCCAGCAGCGAAACAGGGGAAGAAGCTTTCTTT.